These 4 T cell receptor beta chains were all obtained from the same sample, sequenced in a study of T cell responses to AZD1222 COVID-19 vaccine. The assay was immunoSEQ multiplex PCR, and TCRdb's table has in-frame clones only and misses some. The sample lists around 190,000 clones, 94% occurring once. The sequences come from peripheral blood, collected 28 days after the second AZD1222 dose. All receptors come from an adult who received the AZD1222 COVID-19 vaccine.

The chain uses TRBV28 and TRBJ1-4; D is possibly TRBD1 (5 bases). The CDR3 consists of 18 residues. The V gene's germline CDR1 is MDHEN and CDR2 SYDVKM. The V and J ends lost 5 bases and 5 bases respectively, with 24 bases between them. The CDR3 spells CASSTTRSGAGLNEKLFF. The CDR3 DNA follows: TGTGCCAGCAGTACCACCCGTAGCGGGGCAGGGCTGAATGAAAAACTGTTTTTT.

The J gene is TRBJ2-3, the V gene TRBV7-3; 8 nucleotides line up with TRBD2. Germline V lookup: CDR1 SGHTA, CDR2 FQGTGA. This CDR3 region has 17 residues. With V trimmed by 1 base and J by 4 bases, 10 bases remained unmatched. In DNA form, the CDR3 reads TGTGCCAGCAGCTTAATTCCAAGCGGGGGAGGGTCAGATACGCAGTATTTT. Translation: CASSLIPSGGGSDTQYF.

The V call is TRBV5-6, the J call TRBJ1-6; no reliable D call. Trimming stripped 4 bases from V and 4 bases from J, with 15 bases between. Germline-derived CDR1 and CDR2 are SGHDT and YYEEEE. This CDR3 spans 16 amino acids. CDR3 coding DNA: TGTGCCAGCAGCGCCGGCGCCAGTATTTATAATTCACCCCTCCACTTT. Its translation is CASSAGASIYNSPLHF.

The count of this clone is one. The genes are TRBV6-2 or TRBV6-3 and TRBJ1-2, with D possibly being TRBD1 (5 bases). V shed 0 bases and J shed 7 bases, with 15 bases lying between them. CDR1 and CDR2 from the germline V gene are MNHEY and SVGEGT. CDR3 size: 15 residues. The CDR3 is CASSYSSGRGGGYTF. CDR3 in DNA: TGTGCCAGCAGTTACTCATCGGGACGGGGCGGTGGCTACACCTTC.